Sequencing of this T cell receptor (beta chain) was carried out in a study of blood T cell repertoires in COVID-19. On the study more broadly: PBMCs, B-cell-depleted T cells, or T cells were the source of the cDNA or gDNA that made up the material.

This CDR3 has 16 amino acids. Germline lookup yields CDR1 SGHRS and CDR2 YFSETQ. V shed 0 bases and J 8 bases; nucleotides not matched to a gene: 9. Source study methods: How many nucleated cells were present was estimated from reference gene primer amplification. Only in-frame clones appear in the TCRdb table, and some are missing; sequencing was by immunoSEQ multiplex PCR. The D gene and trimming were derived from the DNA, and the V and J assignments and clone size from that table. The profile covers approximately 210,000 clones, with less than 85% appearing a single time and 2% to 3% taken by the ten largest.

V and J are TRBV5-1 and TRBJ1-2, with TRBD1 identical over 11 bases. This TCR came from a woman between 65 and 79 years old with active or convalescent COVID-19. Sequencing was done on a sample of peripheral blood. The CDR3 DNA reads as TGCGCCAGCAGCTTGGGGACAGGGGGCGCGGGGTTCGGCTACACCTTC. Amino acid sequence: CASSLGTGGAGFGYTF.